Following are 26 T cell receptor beta chains from one sample sequenced in a study of control samples from healthy donors and cancer patients. TCRdb keeps only in-frame clones here, not all; method: immunoSEQ multiplex PCR. The sample comprises roughly 100,000 clones, approximately 86% of which are singletons, and about 14% rests with the top ten. The material sequenced was blood. Receptors originate from a man aged 30-40 years in good health.

This chain joins TRBV24-1 and TRBJ2-1; TRBD1 is a possible D gene (5 bases). V shed 4 bases and J shed 7 bases, with 10 bases lying between them. Germline V CDR1 and CDR2: KGHDR, SFDVKD. CDR3 length: 13 amino acids. The CDR3 sequence: CATSELGVNEQFF. The CDR3 DNA is TGTGCCACCAGTGAGCTAGGGGTAAATGAGCAGTTCTTC.

The CDR3 protein is CASSRYRGSNQPQHF. The CDR3 DNA reads as TGTGCCAGCAGCCGTTACCGAGGAAGCAATCAGCCCCAGCATTTT. V gene TRBV11-2 combines with J gene TRBJ1-5; no clear D. The CDR3 is made up of 15 amino acids. With 5 bases removed from V and 1 base from J, the gap between germline ends came to 12 bases. CDR1 is SGHAT, CDR2 FQNNGV, per germline. Looking up the rest from reference TRBV11-2 and TRBJ1-5 gives the full variable domain: EAGVAQSPRYKIIEKRQSVAFWCNPISGHATLYWYQQILGQGPKLLIQFQNNGVVDDSQLPKDRFSAERLKGVDSTLKIQPAKLEDSAVYLCASSRYRGSNQPQHFGDGTRLSIL.

The chain is built from TRBV27 and TRBJ2-5; D call uncertain. CDR3 length: 15 amino acids. Germline V gene data show CDR1 as MNHEY and CDR2 as SMNVEV (reference sequence). The V end lost 1 base, the J end lost 2 bases, and 11 bases lay between the germline ends. CDR3 loop: CASSLFRAGQETQYF. In nucleotides, the CDR3 is TGTGCCAGCAGTTTATTCCGGGCAGGACAAGAGACCCAGTACTTC.

The sample holds a few counts of this clone. J is TRBJ1-1 and V is TRBV7-2; possibly TRBD1 for D (5 bases). Trimming pared 5 bases from V and 1 base from J, leaving 8 bases between. The germline V gene has CDR1 SGHTA and CDR2 FQGNSA. The CDR3 length is 13 residues. CDR3 sequence: CASSLQGNTEAFF. Here the CDR3 DNA reads TGTGCCAGCAGCCTCCAGGGGAACACTGAAGCTTTCTTT.

The chain employs TRBV9 and TRBJ2-3; the match to TRBD2 covers 10 bases. J was trimmed by 4 bases and V by 7 bases; bases with no gene match: 6. From germline, CDR1 is SGDLS and CDR2 YYNGEE. This CDR3 is built from 14 residues. CDR3 DNA: TGTGCCAGCCAGGCTAGCGGGAGCGCAGATACGCAGTATTTT. It translates to CASQASGSADTQYF.

This sequence joins TRBV4-1 and TRBJ2-1; TRBD1 is a possible D gene (5 bases). The CDR3 covers 16 residues. Germline CDR1 MGHRA, CDR2 YSYEKL. V dropped 1 base and J dropped 4 bases, with 14 bases sitting between them. CDR3 sequence (DNA): TGCGCCAGCAGCCAAGCCCAGGGCACTCAGTACAATGAGCAGTTCTTC. This codes for CASSQAQGTQYNEQFF.

This chain connects TRBV6-5 to TRBJ1-2; 7 nucleotides agree with TRBD1. CDR1 is MNHEY, CDR2 SVGAGI, per germline. This CDR3 is 14 amino acids long. The ends lost 3 bases at V and 6 bases at J; junction bases unmatched: 7. For the CDR3, the DNA is TGTGCCAGCAGTTATACCCCAGGGGGTAATGGCTACACCTTC. Protein: CASSYTPGGNGYTF.

This chain joins TRBV25-1 and TRBJ2-7; D gene ambiguous. Per the germline V gene, CDR1 is MGHDK and CDR2 is SYGVNS. V lost 3 bases, J lost 4 bases, and 4 bases lay in between. The CDR3 sequence is 11 residues long. The CDR3 region is CASSDSYEQYF. The DNA for the CDR3 is TGTGCCAGCAGTGACTCATACGAGCAGTACTTC.

The genes are TRBV19 and TRBJ2-1; TRBD2 matches 8 bases. The germline gives CDR1 LNHDA, CDR2 SQIVND (reference sequence). This CDR3 region has 17 residues. J lost 0 bases, V lost 4 bases, and 8 bases had no gene match. The CDR3 DNA follows: TGTGCCAGTAGTACCCTCCTAGCGGGCAGCTCCTACAATGAGCAGTTCTTC. It translates to CASSTLLAGSSYNEQFF. Supplemented by reference TRBV19 and TRBJ2-1, the full variable domain reads DGGITQSPKYLFRKEGQNVTLSCEQNLNHDAMYWYRQDPGQGLRLIYYSQIVNDFQKGDIAEGYSVSREKKESFPLTVTSAQKNPTAFYLCASSTLLAGSSYNEQFFGPGTRLTVL.

This clone was counted a single time. The chain has TRBV19 and TRBJ2-5; maybe TRBD2 (6 bases). This CDR3 is built from 15 residues. V was clipped by 4 bases and J by 5 bases, with 17 bases between them. Per the germline V gene, CDR1 is LNHDA and CDR2 is SQIVND (reference sequence). In DNA form, the CDR3 reads TGTGCCAGTAGTACAGGGCCCTATGGGGGGGAGACCCAGTACTTC. It codes for CASSTGPYGGETQYF.

The V call is TRBV7-6, the J call TRBJ2-3, with TRBD2 matching 15 bases. The length of the CDR3 is 16 residues. V shed 6 bases, J shed 5 bases, and the junction held 6 bases outside the gene matches. Germline V CDR1 and CDR2: SGHVS, FNYEAQ. CDR3 protein: CASSARTSGRVDTQYF. The CDR3 DNA sequence: TGTGCCAGCAGTGCGAGGACTAGCGGGAGGGTAGATACGCAGTATTTT.

The chain links TRBV11-3 to TRBJ2-5; TRBD2 is a possible D gene (6 bases). V gave up 2 bases and J gave up 5 bases, with 18 bases separating them. The CDR3 runs to 16 residues. Germline-derived CDR1 and CDR2 are SGHNT and YENEEA. This CDR3 reads CASSLRRDPIRETQYF. The DNA of the CDR3 is TGTGCCAGCAGCTTACGGCGGGACCCCATTCGGGAGACCCAGTACTTC.

The chain is built from TRBV28 and TRBJ2-7, with D possibly TRBD1 on 6 matching bases. The CDR3 is 16 amino acids. Germline CDR1 and CDR2: MDHEN and SYDVKM. V lost 8 bases, J lost 0 bases, and 20 bases lay in between. Here the CDR3 DNA reads TGTGCCAGCCGTGCCGATGACAGGTTCTCCTCCTACGAGCAGTACTTC. It is translated as CASRADDRFSSYEQYF. The full variable domain, rest sourced from reference TRBV28 and TRBJ2-7, is DVKVTQSSRYLVKRTGEKVFLECVQDMDHENMFWYRQDPGLGLRLIYFSYDVKMKEKGDIPEGYSVSREKKERFSLILESASTNQTSMYLCASRADDRFSSYEQYFGPGTRLTVT.

Remarks on this clone: One end of the junction does not line up with germline, which may come from a read error. This chain links TRBV30 with TRBJ2-5, with D possibly being TRBD2 (5 bases). The CDR3 is made up of 10 amino acids. Germline V gene data show CDR1 as GTSNPN and CDR2 as SVGIG (reference sequence). CDR3 sequence reads: CAGRGETQYF. CDR3 sequence (DNA): TGTGCCGGGAGAGGTGAGACCCAGTACTTC.

The chain is built from TRBV28 and TRBJ2-1; D unresolved. The length of the CDR3 is 14 residues. In germline, CDR1 is MDHEN, CDR2 SYDVKM. Between the trimmed V and J ends, which lost 7 bases and 6 bases, there was a span of 16 bases. CDR3 nucleotide sequence: TGTGCCAGCAAGGAGCGTAAATTCGTCAATGAGCAGTTCTTC. As protein: CASKERKFVNEQFF. Looking up the rest from reference TRBV28 and TRBJ2-1 gives the full variable domain: DVKVTQSSRYLVKRTGEKVFLECVQDMDHENMFWYRQDPGLGLRLIYFSYDVKMKEKGDIPEGYSVSREKKERFSLILESASTNQTSMYLCASKERKFVNEQFFGPGTRLTVL.

The V gene is TRBV3-1 (or the pseudogene TRBV3-2), the J gene TRBJ2-2; 7 bases align to TRBD1. The CDR3 has 17 residues. The V gene's germline CDR1 is LGHDT and CDR2 YNNKEL (reference sequence). With 4 bases clipped from V and 1 base from J, the junction kept 9 bases outside the gene matches. CDR3 bases: TGTGCCAGCAGCCCCAAAGGACAGGCCCGGAACACCGGGGAGCTGTTTTTT. Its translation: CASSPKGQARNTGELFF.

The chain carries TRBV11-3 and TRBJ2-7; 7 bases line up with TRBD1. CDR1 and CDR2 (germline): SGHNT, YENEEA. This CDR3 spans 15 amino acids. V shed 1 base, J shed 2 bases, and the junction held 5 bases outside the gene matches. CDR3 sequence: CASSLGGTVAYEQYF. The CDR3 DNA reads TGTGCCAGCAGCTTAGGAGGGACAGTAGCCTACGAGCAGTACTTC.

This chain joins TRBV4-1 and TRBJ1-1; a possible D gene is TRBD1 (5 bases). The V end lost 2 bases, the J end lost 2 bases, and 15 bases lay between the germline ends. Germline V lookup: CDR1 MGHRA, CDR2 YSYEKL. CDR3 length equals 16 residues. CDR3 protein: CASSQRGSGFNTEAFF. The DNA for the CDR3 is TGCGCCAGCAGCCAACGGGGCTCAGGGTTCAACACTGAAGCTTTCTTT.

CDR3 DNA: TGTGCCTGGAGTCCGACAGGTACCGGGGAGCTGTTTTTT. It is translated as CAWSPTGTGELFF. The chain is built from TRBV30 and TRBJ2-2; a weak D match, TRBD1 (6 bases). V lost 2 bases, J lost 5 bases, and 9 bases lay in between. The CDR3 loop spans 13 amino acids. Germline V gene sequence: CDR1 GTSNPN, CDR2 SVGIG (reference sequence).

The J gene is TRBJ1-3, the V gene TRBV6-1; 8 bases agree with TRBD1. CDR1 and CDR2 (germline): MNHNS, SASEGT. The CDR3 covers 14 residues. V dropped 3 bases and J dropped 3; count of bases not matched to a gene: 1. The CDR3 DNA reads TGTGCCAGCAGTGACAGGGGGCGTGGAAACACCATATATTTT. This translates into CASSDRGRGNTIYF.

V and J are TRBV11-2 and TRBJ2-7; maybe TRBD1 (5 bases). Trimming removed 7 bases from V and 3 bases from J, with 16 bases in between. CDR3 length: 14 residues. Germline lookup yields CDR1 SGHAT and CDR2 FQNNGV. The CDR3 reads CASTRAVAVYEQYF. In nucleotides, the CDR3 is TGTGCCAGCACCAGGGCCGTGGCGGTCTACGAGCAGTACTTC.

This rearrangement joins TRBV5-1 to TRBJ2-1; the D is unclear. V was cut by 1 base and J by 3 bases, with 11 bases left in between. CDR1 SGHRS and CDR2 YFSETQ come from the germline V gene. The CDR3 extends over 15 amino acids. For the CDR3, the DNA is TGCGCCAGCAGCTTGCTGGGTGGGTACTACAATGAGCAGTTCTTC. Protein product: CASSLLGGYYNEQFF.

V usage is TRBV2 and J usage is TRBJ2-7; no reliable D call. Trimming took off 10 bases at V and 0 bases at J, with 13 bases between the two ends. CDR1 is SNHLY, CDR2 FYNNEI, per germline. The CDR3 is 13 amino acids. The CDR3 sequence is CATERQNSYEQYF. The CDR3, as DNA: TGTGCCACTGAAAGGCAGAACTCCTACGAGCAGTACTTC. Full variable domain (missing parts from reference TRBV2 and TRBJ2-7): EPEVTQTPSHQVTQMGQEVILRCVPISNHLYFYWYRQILGQKVEFLVSFYNNEISEKSEIFDDQFSVERPDGSNFTLKIRSTKLEDSAMYFCATERQNSYEQYFGPGTRLTVT.

In this sample, this clone turned up once. The chain is built from TRBV18 and TRBJ2-4, with D uncertain. CDR1 and CDR2 from the germline V gene are KGHSH and LQKENI. V was cut by 4 bases and J by 5 bases, with 6 bases left in between. The CDR3 contains 12 residues. The CDR3 nucleotides are TGTGCCAGCTCACTCCCAGAAAACATTCAGTACTTC. This sequence encodes CASSLPENIQYF.

In this sample, this clone turned up a few times. For the CDR3, the DNA is TGTGCCAGCAGGACAGGGCTCTACAATGAGCAGTTCTTC. Translated: CASRTGLYNEQFF. The chain recombines TRBV2 with TRBJ2-1; 7 bases align to TRBD1. Germline values: CDR1 SNHLY, CDR2 FYNNEI. This CDR3 has 13 amino acids. V shed 6 bases and J 3 bases; nucleotides not matched to a gene: 2.

As DNA, the CDR3 is TGTGCCAGCAGCGCTCGCCGGGGATTAACAGGGGGCGACACAGATACGCAGTATTTT. As protein: CASSARRGLTGGDTDTQYF. The chain is built from TRBV9 and TRBJ2-3; 9 nucleotides match TRBD1. This CDR3 spans 19 amino acids. Germline CDR1 reads SGDLS; CDR2 reads YYNGEE. Trimming took 3 bases from V and 2 from J; bases not matched to a gene: 16.